This T cell receptor beta chain derives from a study of OX40 agonist ivuxolimab in advanced cancers. Context from the whole study: The costimulatory receptor OX40 (CD134) was targeted by ivuxolimab, a fully human IgG2 agonistic monoclonal antibody. Prior anti-PD-1, anti-PD-L1 or anti-CTLA-4 therapy was permitted, and roughly two fifths of dose-escalation patients had received checkpoint inhibitors. The dose-escalation cohort was about 83% male with a mean age of about 60 years, ranging from roughly 20 to 80. Intravenous ivuxolimab was administered to patients every 2 weeks at six dose levels: 0.01, 0.1, 0.3, 1.5, 3 and 10 mg/kg. Of the roughly 51 dose-escalation patients, hepatocellular carcinoma was present in approximately 20, melanoma in approximately 15, renal cell carcinoma in 9 and head and neck cancer in 9. Three dose-escalation patients achieved partial responses, one with hepatocellular carcinoma and two with cutaneous melanoma. Peripheral TCRbeta sequencing was intended to test whether TCR sequence diversity was altered and clonal T-cell expansion was caused by ivuxolimab. The paper covers the monotherapy dose-escalation part of the phase I ivuxolimab trial, which included N of about 56 patients. Here is what the overall study found, with its caveats: Low levels of normalized T-cell clonal expansion were also seen in some patients who did not respond. In partial responders in the 0.1-3.0 mg/kg groups, normalized peripheral clonal expansion was found to be among the lowest, especially among CD8+ T cells. On average, CD8+ T cells showed more expanded clones than CD4+ T cells after ivuxolimab. At doses of 0.1 to 3.0 mg/kg, clonal expansion of both CD4+ and CD8+ blood T cells was observed from baseline to week 6. Which antigens the clonally expanded peripheral T cells were specific for was not determined.

At the junction V is shortened by 4 bases and J by 9 bases, with 10 bases in between. Via the germline V gene, CDR1 is MGHRA and CDR2 YSYEKL. CDR3 length: 12 amino acids, cysteine to phenylalanine. The read is trimmed to its CDR3 DNA, 36 bases read in frame from base 1. Genomic DNA was extracted from sorted cells for sequencing of the TCRbeta CDR3 region. The immunoSEQ Assay was used to sequence the TCRbeta CDR3 regions. TCRdb holds this immuneACCESS table with in-frame rearrangements only. Some clones are missing; in checked studies, unresolved V genes explain under half, and the rest has no known cause. In this sample the table shows about 93,000 clones, 94% of which occur a single time. The ten largest clones capture about 2.4% of the sample. The trial excluded patients who had a history of autoimmune disease or who were on systemic immunosuppression. In every dose cohort, peripheral blood was drawn for TCR sequencing at baseline, cycle 4 day 1, and cycle 7 day 1. Samples came from an open-label, multicenter, first-in-human phase I dose-escalation trial of ivuxolimab. Adults with locally advanced or metastatic melanoma, renal cell, hepatocellular, or head and neck squamous cell carcinoma were enrolled in the trial. CD4+ and CD8+ T cells were sorted separately from peripheral blood before TCR sequencing.

Details on this clone: There is no known antigen for this receptor. Base qualities are missing; no much larger clone stands one base away.

The chain is made from TRBV4-1 and TRBJ2-1; the D element could tentatively be TRBD1 or TRBD2, as 7 bases agree for each. The sample here was CD4+ or CD8+ T cells sorted from blood, taken in a trial of the OX40 agonist ivuxolimab. The clonotype comes from an adult with an advanced solid tumor such as melanoma, head and neck, liver or kidney cancer. The CDR3 in this case is CASSPGGGEQFF. The nucleotides read TGCGCCAGCAGCCCAGGGGGGGGTGAGCAGTTCTTC.